In this sample, the clone carrying this TCR beta chain turned up a few times. Its antigen is undetermined. Amplification used 60 Vbeta primers and 13 Jbeta primers. Clones were read by immunoSEQ multiplex PCR, and TCRdb kept only the in-frame ones, dropping some. The sample has roughly 130,000 clones; 80% are singletons. The data stem from a study of cytomegalovirus exposure and HLA in healthy donors. Study observations and caveats: Later analysis identified a missense DCLRE1C variant that was linked to TCR beta V- and J-gene trimming.

The CDR3 extends over 17 amino acids. Looked up from germline, CDR1 is SGHTS and CDR2 is YDEGEE. Trimming took 1 base from V and 10 from J, leaving 21 bases between them. What was sequenced was PBMCs. This rearrangement joins TRBV5-8 to TRBJ1-6; D is possibly TRBD1 (5 bases). This clonotype originated in a male donor in good health and CMV-seronegative. CDR3 bases: TGTGCCAGCAGCTTGCCAACCAGGGTAGCGGTTCGGTCACCCCTCCACTTT. Its protein is CASSLPTRVAVRSPLHF. The full variable domain, its missing parts supplied by reference TRBV5-8 and TRBJ1-6, is EAGVTQSPTHLIKTRGQQATLRCSPISGHTSVYWYQQALGLGLQFLLWYDEGEERNRGNFPPRFSGRQFPNYSSELNVNALELEDSALYLCASSLPTRVAVRSPLHFGNGTRLTVT.